These T cell receptor beta chains were read from a single sample in a study of cytomegalovirus exposure and HLA in healthy donors. Some clones are missing from TCRdb's copy, which holds only in-frame ones; the method was immunoSEQ multiplex PCR. The sample consists of 150,000 to 250,000 clones, around 86% of them appearing once. The specimen was PBMCs. Receptors originate from a woman between 50 and 59 years old in good health and CMV-seropositive. CDR3s include the opening cysteine and the closing phenylalanine or tryptophan. Fields, in order: D gene, V gene, clone size, J gene, CDR3 protein, CDR3 DNA. A D gene is named only where the DNA matches it firmly. Rows give clone size only sometimes, using once, few, many, or a class for an expanded clone.

D: -
V: TRBV5-4
size: -
J: TRBJ2-7
CDR3: CARSVRVGEQYF
DNA: TGTGCCCGCAGCGTGAGGGTGGGCGAGCAGTACTTC

D: -
V: TRBV5-1
size: -
J: TRBJ1-2
CDR3: CASSRTANGYTF
DNA: TGCGCCAGCAGCCGGACAGCGAACGGCTACACCTTC

D: TRBD2
V: TRBV28
size: -
J: TRBJ2-7
CDR3: CASSIYGLAGLYEQYF
DNA: TGTGCCAGCAGTATATACGGACTAGCGGGACTCTACGAGCAGTACTTC

D: -
V: TRBV10-3
size: -
J: TRBJ1-4
CDR3: CAISPGNGEKLFF
DNA: TGTGCCATCAGCCCCGGGAACGGCGAAAAACTGTTTTTT

D: TRBD2
V: TRBV5-4
size: -
J: TRBJ2-1
CDR3: CASSHRLAGDEQFF
DNA: TGTGCCAGCAGCCATCGACTAGCGGGAGATGAGCAGTTCTTC

D: -
V: TRBV2
size: -
J: TRBJ2-3
CDR3: CASRRLGTDTQYF
DNA: TGTGCCAGCAGGAGGCTGGGCACAGATACGCAGTATTTT

D: -
V: TRBV7-9
size: -
J: TRBJ1-1
CDR3: CASSLGGDRTEAFF
DNA: TGTGCCAGCAGCTTGGGCGGGGATCGGACTGAAGCTTTCTTT

D: -
V: TRBV15
size: -
J: TRBJ2-5
CDR3: CATSRAFRETQYF
DNA: TGTGCCACCAGCAGAGCCTTCCGGGAGACCCAGTACTTC

D: TRBD1
V: TRBV29-1
size: -
J: TRBJ1-2
CDR3: CSVLEGANGYTF
DNA: TGCAGCGTCCTAGAGGGGGCGAATGGCTACACCTTC

D: TRBD2
V: TRBV5-4
size: -
J: TRBJ2-1
CDR3: CASSLVGLARNEQFF
DNA: TGTGCCAGCAGCTTGGTGGGACTAGCGCGAAATGAGCAGTTCTTC

D: -
V: TRBV19
size: -
J: TRBJ2-7
CDR3: CASSVTDNAYEQYF
DNA: TGTGCCAGTAGCGTAACGGACAACGCCTACGAGCAGTACTTC

D: -
V: TRBV6-6
size: -
J: TRBJ1-2
CDR3: CASSPSSVGGGYTF
DNA: TGTGCCAGCAGTCCCTCTTCTGTAGGAGGTGGCTACACCTTC

D: TRBD1
V: TRBV7-9
size: -
J: TRBJ2-5
CDR3: CASTLTGATETQYF
DNA: TGTGCCAGCACTTTGACAGGGGCCACGGAGACCCAGTACTTC

D: TRBD2
V: TRBV6-6
size: once
J: TRBJ2-1
CDR3: CASRLGQIAGVEEQFF
DNA: TGTGCCAGCAGACTCGGACAGATAGCGGGAGTGGAGGAGCAGTTCTTC

D: -
V: TRBV7-2
size: -
J: TRBJ1-5
CDR3: CASSERGSNQPQHF
DNA: TGTGCCAGCAGCGAAAGGGGGAGCAATCAGCCCCAGCATTTT

D: -
V: TRBV7-9
size: -
J: TRBJ2-7
CDR3: CASSSLEGSYEQYF
DNA: TGTGCCAGCAGCTCCTTGGAGGGGAGCTACGAGCAGTACTTC

D: TRBD1
V: TRBV2
size: -
J: TRBJ1-3
CDR3: CASGRDRAGNTIYF
DNA: TGTGCCAGCGGAAGGGACAGGGCCGGAAACACCATATATTTT

D: -
V: TRBV6-1
size: -
J: TRBJ2-1
CDR3: CASTAGLGNEQFF
DNA: TGTGCCAGCACCGCGGGGCTGGGCAATGAGCAGTTCTTC

D: -
V: TRBV7-9
size: -
J: TRBJ2-2
CDR3: CASSLGVRSRGHTGELFF
DNA: TGTGCCAGCAGCTTAGGTGTTCGGAGCAGGGGACACACCGGGGAGCTGTTTTTT

D: TRBD1
V: TRBV14
size: once
J: TRBJ2-5
CDR3: CASSQERSGGETQYF
DNA: TGTGCCAGCAGCCAAGAGAGGTCAGGGGGTGAGACCCAGTACTTC

D: -
V: TRBV30
size: few
J: TRBJ2-7
CDR3: CAWSGIWTDSYEQYF
DNA: TGTGCCTGGAGTGGGATCTGGACGGACTCCTACGAGCAGTACTTC

D: TRBD1
V: TRBV5-6
size: -
J: TRBJ2-1
CDR3: CASSRGTGGSYNEQFF
DNA: TGTGCCAGCAGCCGGGGGACAGGGGGCTCCTACAATGAGCAGTTCTTC

D: TRBD2
V: TRBV10-2
size: -
J: TRBJ2-7
CDR3: CASGGLAGSYEQYF
DNA: TGCGCCAGCGGGGGACTAGCGGGATCCTACGAGCAGTACTTC

D: TRBD1
V: TRBV2
size: -
J: TRBJ2-2
CDR3: CASRTGIATGELFF
DNA: TGTGCCAGCAGGACAGGGATAGCCACCGGGGAGCTGTTTTTT

D: -
V: TRBV28
size: -
J: TRBJ2-7
CDR3: CASSLFFEQYF
DNA: TGTGCCAGCAGTTTATTCTTCGAGCAGTACTTC

D: TRBD1
V: TRBV7-7
size: -
J: TRBJ2-2
CDR3: CASSPGQGWAGELFF
DNA: TGTGCTAGCAGCCCGGGACAGGGGTGGGCCGGGGAGCTGTTTTTT

D: TRBD1
V: TRBV4-1
size: -
J: TRBJ2-7
CDR3: CASSQVQGSSYEQYF
DNA: TGCGCCAGCAGCCAAGTACAGGGGAGCTCCTACGAGCAGTACTTC

D: TRBD1
V: TRBV5-4
size: -
J: TRBJ2-1
CDR3: CASSLGQGGAYNEQFF
DNA: TGTGCCAGCAGCTTGGGACAGGGGGGGGCCTACAATGAGCAGTTCTTC

D: TRBD2
V: TRBV6-5
size: -
J: TRBJ2-5
CDR3: CASSRLARETQYF
DNA: TGTGCCAGCAGTCGACTAGCGCGGGAGACCCAGTACTTC

D: TRBD1
V: TRBV2
size: -
J: TRBJ2-1
CDR3: CASSELPGQGNINEQFF
DNA: TGTGCCAGCAGTGAATTACCGGGACAGGGAAACATCAATGAGCAGTTCTTC

D: TRBD1
V: TRBV28
size: -
J: TRBJ2-7
CDR3: CTSSLPGGGEQYF
DNA: TGTACCAGCAGTTTACCAGGGGGCGGCGAGCAGTACTTC

D: TRBD1
V: TRBV27
size: few
J: TRBJ1-6
CDR3: CASRWTGRTPLHF
DNA: TGTGCCAGCCGATGGACAGGTCGAACGCCCCTCCACTTT

D: TRBD1
V: TRBV19
size: -
J: TRBJ2-3
CDR3: CASSRRAGGQITDTQYF
DNA: TGTGCCAGTAGTAGAAGGGCAGGGGGCCAAATCACAGATACGCAGTATTTT

D: -
V: TRBV12-1
size: -
J: TRBJ2-7
CDR3: CASSPPRQGREQYF
DNA: TGTGCCAGCAGCCCCCCCCGCCAGGGCCGAGAGCAGTACTTC

D: -
V: TRBV7-9
size: -
J: TRBJ1-6
CDR3: CASSFFWQSYNSPLHF
DNA: TGTGCCAGCAGCTTTTTCTGGCAGTCCTATAATTCACCCCTCCACTTT

D: TRBD2
V: TRBV2
size: -
J: TRBJ2-3
CDR3: CASSESGASTDTQYF
DNA: TGTGCCAGCAGTGAGAGCGGGGCTAGCACAGATACGCAGTATTTT

D: -
V: TRBV1
size: -
J: TRBJ1-2
CDR3: CTSSRQDSNYGYTF
DNA: TGCACCAGCAGCCGTCAAGACAGTAACTATGGCTACACCTTC

D: -
V: TRBV27
size: -
J: TRBJ2-7
CDR3: CASRLRGAPFYEQYF
DNA: TGTGCCAGCAGGTTACGGGGGGCCCCCTTCTACGAGCAGTACTTC

D: TRBD2
V: TRBV6-1
size: -
J: TRBJ2-3
CDR3: CASVGQRGYTDTQYF
DNA: TGTGCCAGCGTGGGTCAGCGGGGGTACACAGATACGCAGTATTTT

D: -
V: TRBV7-2
size: -
J: TRBJ2-3
CDR3: CASSLDGSSTDTQYF
DNA: TGTGCCAGCAGCTTAGACGGGAGCAGCACAGATACGCAGTATTTT

D: -
V: TRBV18
size: -
J: TRBJ2-3
CDR3: CASSPFPADSTDTQYF
DNA: TGTGCCAGCTCACCATTTCCAGCGGACAGCACAGATACGCAGTATTTT

D: -
V: TRBV5-4
size: -
J: TRBJ1-6
CDR3: CASSFGGVTYNSPLHF
DNA: TGTGCCAGCAGCTTCGGGGGGGTGACCTATAATTCACCCCTCCACTTT

D: TRBD2
V: TRBV11-2
size: -
J: TRBJ2-7
CDR3: CASTHGEGYEQYF
DNA: TGTGCCAGCACCCACGGGGAGGGTTACGAGCAGTACTTC

D: -
V: TRBV10-3
size: -
J: TRBJ1-6
CDR3: CAISESTALNSPLHF
DNA: TGTGCCATCAGTGAGTCTACCGCACTTAATTCACCCCTCCACTTT

D: -
V: TRBV7-9
size: -
J: TRBJ1-1
CDR3: CASRDRMNTEAFF
DNA: TGTGCCAGCAGGGACAGAATGAACACTGAAGCTTTCTTT

D: -
V: TRBV28
size: once
J: TRBJ1-5
CDR3: CASSTQYQPQHF
DNA: TGTGCCAGCAGTACACAGTATCAGCCCCAGCATTTT

D: TRBD1
V: TRBV30
size: -
J: TRBJ1-1
CDR3: CAWSATGGFEAFF
DNA: TGTGCCTGGAGTGCTACAGGGGGATTTGAAGCTTTCTTT

D: TRBD2
V: TRBV4-2
size: few
J: TRBJ2-1
CDR3: CASSSGTSGNRAYNEQFF
DNA: TGTGCCAGCAGCTCCGGGACTAGCGGGAATCGGGCCTACAATGAGCAGTTCTTC

D: -
V: TRBV28
size: few
J: TRBJ2-7
CDR3: CASSPTSEGGAGEQYF
DNA: TGTGCCAGCAGTCCAACCTCGGAGGGGGGGGCGGGCGAGCAGTACTTC

D: -
V: TRBV27
size: -
J: TRBJ2-6
CDR3: CASSLSSGPLSGANVLTF
DNA: TGTGCCAGCAGTTTATCATCAGGCCCCCTTTCTGGGGCCAACGTCCTGACTTTC

D: -
V: TRBV5-1
size: -
J: TRBJ2-1
CDR3: CASSRGVVSYNEQFF
DNA: TGCGCCAGCAGCCGAGGAGTGGTCTCCTACAATGAGCAGTTCTTC

D: TRBD2
V: TRBV10-3
size: few
J: TRBJ2-1
CDR3: CAIRRTSDNEQFF
DNA: TGTGCCATCAGGCGGACTAGCGACAATGAGCAGTTCTTC

D: -
V: TRBV7-9
size: few
J: TRBJ1-2
CDR3: CASSSKQGGNGYTF
DNA: TGTGCCAGCAGCTCGAAGCAGGGAGGAAATGGCTACACCTTC

D: TRBD2
V: TRBV7-9
size: -
J: TRBJ2-1
CDR3: CASSTRTSGSRSSYNEQFF
DNA: TGTGCCAGCAGCACCCGGACTAGCGGGAGTCGGAGCTCCTACAATGAGCAGTTCTTC